This T cell receptor beta chain was documented in a study of blood T cell repertoires in COVID-19. Using immunoSEQ multiplex PCR, the repertoire was profiled, and TCRdb retains in-frame clones only, with some absent. The sample lists a few hundred thousand clones, around 89% occurring once. The CDR3 consists of 17 residues. V lost 3 bases to trimming and J lost 3 bases; unmatched junction nucleotides: 7. Germline V gene data show CDR1 as SGHNT and CDR2 as YYREEE (reference sequence). The clonotype originates from a woman aged 40 to 49 with COVID-19, enrolled during active disease. V is TRBV5-4 and J is TRBJ2-2; 11 bases are shared with TRBD2. The material sequenced was peripheral blood. The CDR3 DNA sequence: TGTGCCAGCAGCTCCTGGGGACTAGCGGTCGACACCGGGGAGCTGTTTTTT. Its protein product is CASSSWGLAVDTGELFF.